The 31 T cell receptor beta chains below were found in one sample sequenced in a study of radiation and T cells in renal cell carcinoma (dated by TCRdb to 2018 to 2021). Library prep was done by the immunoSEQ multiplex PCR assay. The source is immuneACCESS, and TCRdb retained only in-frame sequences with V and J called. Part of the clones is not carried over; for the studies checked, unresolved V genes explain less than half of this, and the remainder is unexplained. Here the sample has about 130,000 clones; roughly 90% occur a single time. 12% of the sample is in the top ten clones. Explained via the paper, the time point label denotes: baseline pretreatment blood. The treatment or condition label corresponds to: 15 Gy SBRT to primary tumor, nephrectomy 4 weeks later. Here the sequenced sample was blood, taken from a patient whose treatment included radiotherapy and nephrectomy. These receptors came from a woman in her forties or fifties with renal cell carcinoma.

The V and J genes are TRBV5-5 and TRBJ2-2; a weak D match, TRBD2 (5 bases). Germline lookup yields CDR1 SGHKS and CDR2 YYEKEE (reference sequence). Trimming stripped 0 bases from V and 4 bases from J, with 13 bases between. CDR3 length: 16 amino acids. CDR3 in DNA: TGTGCCAGCAGCTTGGTTTCGGGTGCGGGCACCGGGGAGCTGTTTTTT. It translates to CASSLVSGAGTGELFF.

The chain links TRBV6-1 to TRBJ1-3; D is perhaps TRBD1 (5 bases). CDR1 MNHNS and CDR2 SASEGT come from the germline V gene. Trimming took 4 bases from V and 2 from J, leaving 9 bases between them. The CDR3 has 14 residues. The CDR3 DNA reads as TGTGCCAGCAGTGCATCAGGGACTGGAAACACCATATATTTT. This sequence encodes CASSASGTGNTIYF.

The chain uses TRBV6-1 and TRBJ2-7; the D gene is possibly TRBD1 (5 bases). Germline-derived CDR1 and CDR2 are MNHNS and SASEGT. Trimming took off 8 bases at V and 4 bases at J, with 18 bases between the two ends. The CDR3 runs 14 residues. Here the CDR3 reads CASLKDNSYYEQYF. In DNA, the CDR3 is TGTGCCAGCTTAAAGGACAATTCCTATTACGAGCAGTACTTC.

In DNA form, the CDR3 reads TGCGCCAGCAGCTTGTCACAGGGCAGCTCTGGGGCCAACGTCCTGACTTTC. Encoded protein: CASSLSQGSSGANVLTF. The rearrangement joins TRBV5-1 to TRBJ2-6; TRBD1 is a possible D gene (6 bases). Germline-derived CDR1 and CDR2 are SGHRS and YFSETQ. Deletions cut 1 base from V and 0 bases from J, with 11 bases between. There are 17 residues in the CDR3.

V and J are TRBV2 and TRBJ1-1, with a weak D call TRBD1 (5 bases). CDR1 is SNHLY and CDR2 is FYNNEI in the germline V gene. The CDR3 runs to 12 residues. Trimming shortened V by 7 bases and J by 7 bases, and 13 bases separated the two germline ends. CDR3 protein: CASTEGRSEAFF. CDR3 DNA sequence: TGTGCCAGCACCGAGGGGCGAAGTGAAGCTTTCTTT.

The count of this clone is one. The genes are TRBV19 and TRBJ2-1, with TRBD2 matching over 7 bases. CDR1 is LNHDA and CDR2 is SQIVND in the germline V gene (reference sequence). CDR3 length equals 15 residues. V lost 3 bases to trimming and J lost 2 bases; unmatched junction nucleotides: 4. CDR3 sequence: CASSMGGGAYNEQFF. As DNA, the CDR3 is TGTGCCAGTAGTATGGGCGGGGGTGCCTACAATGAGCAGTTCTTC.

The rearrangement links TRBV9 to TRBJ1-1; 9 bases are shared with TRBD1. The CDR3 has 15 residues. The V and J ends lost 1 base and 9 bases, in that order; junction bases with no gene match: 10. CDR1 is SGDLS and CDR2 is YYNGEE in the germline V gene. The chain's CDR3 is CASSVLEGQGGKAFF. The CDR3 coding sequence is TGTGCCAGCAGCGTACTTGAGGGACAGGGAGGGAAAGCTTTCTTT.

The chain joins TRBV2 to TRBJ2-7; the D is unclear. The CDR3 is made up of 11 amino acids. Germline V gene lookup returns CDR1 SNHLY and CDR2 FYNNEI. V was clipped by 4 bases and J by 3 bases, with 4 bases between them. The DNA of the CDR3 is TGTGCCAGCAGTGTAAGCTACGAGCAGTACTTC. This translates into CASSVSYEQYF.

The CDR3 is CSAQGPETQYF. The CDR3 DNA reads as TGCAGCGCACAGGGCCCAGAGACCCAGTACTTC. This rearrangement joins TRBV29-1 to TRBJ2-5; perhaps TRBD1 as D (6 bases). The CDR3 is 11 residues long. V lost 7 bases and J 4 bases, leaving 10 bases between the germline ends. Germline V gene data show CDR1 as SQVTM and CDR2 as ANQGSEA.

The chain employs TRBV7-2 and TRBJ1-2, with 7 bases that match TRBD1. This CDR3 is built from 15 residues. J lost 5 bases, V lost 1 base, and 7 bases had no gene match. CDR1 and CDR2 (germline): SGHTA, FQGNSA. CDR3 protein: CASSLGTGGVYGYTF. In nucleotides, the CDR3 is TGTGCCAGCAGCTTAGGGACAGGAGGGGTTTATGGCTACACCTTC.

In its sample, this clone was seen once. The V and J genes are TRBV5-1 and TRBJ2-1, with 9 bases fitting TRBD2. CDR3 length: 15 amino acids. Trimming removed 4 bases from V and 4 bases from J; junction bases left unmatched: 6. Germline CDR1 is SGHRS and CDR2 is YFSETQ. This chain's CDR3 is CASSLGTSPYNEQFF. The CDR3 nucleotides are TGCGCCAGCAGCCTCGGGACTAGCCCATACAATGAGCAGTTCTTC.

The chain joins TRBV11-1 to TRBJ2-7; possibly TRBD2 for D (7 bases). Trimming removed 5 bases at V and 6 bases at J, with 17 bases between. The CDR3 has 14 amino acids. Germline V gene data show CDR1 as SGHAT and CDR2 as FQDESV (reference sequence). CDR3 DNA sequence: TGTGCCAGCAGCGCCCGGCAGGGGAGGGGCGAGCAGTACTTC. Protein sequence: CASSARQGRGEQYF.

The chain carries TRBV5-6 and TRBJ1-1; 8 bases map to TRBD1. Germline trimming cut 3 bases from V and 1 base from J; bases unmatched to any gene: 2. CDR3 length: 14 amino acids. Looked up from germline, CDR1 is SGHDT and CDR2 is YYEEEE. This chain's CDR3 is CASSWTGQNTEAFF. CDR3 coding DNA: TGTGCCAGCAGCTGGACAGGGCAGAACACTGAAGCTTTCTTT.

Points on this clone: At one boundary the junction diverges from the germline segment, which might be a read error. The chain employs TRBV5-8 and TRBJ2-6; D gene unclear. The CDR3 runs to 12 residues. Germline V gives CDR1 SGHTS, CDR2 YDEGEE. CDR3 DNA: TGTGCCAGCAGCTTGGTACAGCCCCACCTGGGTTTC. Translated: CASSLVQPHLGF.

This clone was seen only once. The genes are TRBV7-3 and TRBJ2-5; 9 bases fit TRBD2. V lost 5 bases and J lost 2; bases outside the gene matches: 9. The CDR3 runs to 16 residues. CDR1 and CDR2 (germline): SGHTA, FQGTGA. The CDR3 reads CASSARSTSGQETQYF. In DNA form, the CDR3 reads TGTGCCAGCAGCGCAAGATCGACTAGCGGTCAAGAGACCCAGTACTTC.

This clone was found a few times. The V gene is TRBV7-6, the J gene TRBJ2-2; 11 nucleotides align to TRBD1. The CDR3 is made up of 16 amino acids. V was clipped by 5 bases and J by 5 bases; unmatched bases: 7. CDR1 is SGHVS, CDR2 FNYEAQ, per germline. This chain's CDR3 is CASSRTGGLRTGELFF. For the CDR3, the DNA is TGTGCCAGCAGCCGGACAGGGGGCTTGAGAACCGGGGAGCTGTTTTTT. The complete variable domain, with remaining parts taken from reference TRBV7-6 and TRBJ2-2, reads GAGVSQSPRYKVTKRGQDVALRCDPISGHVSLYWYRQALGQGPEFLTYFNYEAQQDKSGLPNDRFSAERPEGSISTLTIQRTEQRDSAMYRCASSRTGGLRTGELFFGEGSRLTVL.

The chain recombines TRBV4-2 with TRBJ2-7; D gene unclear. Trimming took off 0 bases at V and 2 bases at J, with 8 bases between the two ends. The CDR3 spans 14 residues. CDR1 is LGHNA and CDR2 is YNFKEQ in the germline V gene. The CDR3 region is CASSQDPETYEQYF. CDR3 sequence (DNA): TGTGCCAGCAGCCAAGATCCTGAAACCTACGAGCAGTACTTC.

This CDR3 is CASSVTGARNEQYF. For the CDR3, the DNA is TGTGCCAGTAGTGTAACAGGGGCGAGGAACGAGCAGTACTTC. The chain combines TRBV19 with TRBJ2-7; TRBD1 aligns across 7 bases. The CDR3 has 14 amino acids. CDR1 is LNHDA and CDR2 is SQIVND in the germline V gene (reference sequence). V was pared by 5 bases and J by 5 bases, with 9 bases of the junction left unmatched.

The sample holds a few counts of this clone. Here the CDR3 DNA reads TGTGCCAGCAGTGAATTAAACGGAATTAACTATGGCTACACCTTC. Its protein product is CASSELNGINYGYTF. The V and J genes are TRBV6-1 and TRBJ1-2; D ambiguous. The CDR3 totals 15 residues. Germline assignment: CDR1 MNHNS and CDR2 SASEGT. The V end was cut by 2 bases, the J end by 1 base, with 11 bases between.

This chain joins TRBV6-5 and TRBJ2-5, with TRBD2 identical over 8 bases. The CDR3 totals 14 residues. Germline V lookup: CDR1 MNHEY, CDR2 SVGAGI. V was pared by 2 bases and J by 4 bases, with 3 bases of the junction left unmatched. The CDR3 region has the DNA TGTGCCAGCAGTTACGCGGGGGGCGGAGAGACCCAGTACTTC. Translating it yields CASSYAGGGETQYF.

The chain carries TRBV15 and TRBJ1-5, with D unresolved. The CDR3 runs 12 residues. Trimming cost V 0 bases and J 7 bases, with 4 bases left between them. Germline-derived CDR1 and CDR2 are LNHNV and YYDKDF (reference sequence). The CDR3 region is CATSRDSQPQHF. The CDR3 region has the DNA TGTGCCACCAGCAGAGATTCCCAGCCCCAGCATTTT.

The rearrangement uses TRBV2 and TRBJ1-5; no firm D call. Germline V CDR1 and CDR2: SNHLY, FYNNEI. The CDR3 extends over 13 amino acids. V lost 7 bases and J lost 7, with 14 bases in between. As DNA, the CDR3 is TGTGCCAGCATGGAGGAGTTGAGCCAGCCCCAGCATTTT. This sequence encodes CASMEELSQPQHF.

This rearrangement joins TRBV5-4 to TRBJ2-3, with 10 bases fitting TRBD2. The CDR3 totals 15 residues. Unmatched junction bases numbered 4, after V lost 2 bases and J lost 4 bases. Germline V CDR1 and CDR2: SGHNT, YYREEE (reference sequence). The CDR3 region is CASSFRSGGADTQYF. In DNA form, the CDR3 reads TGTGCCAGCAGCTTCAGAAGCGGGGGGGCAGATACGCAGTATTTT.

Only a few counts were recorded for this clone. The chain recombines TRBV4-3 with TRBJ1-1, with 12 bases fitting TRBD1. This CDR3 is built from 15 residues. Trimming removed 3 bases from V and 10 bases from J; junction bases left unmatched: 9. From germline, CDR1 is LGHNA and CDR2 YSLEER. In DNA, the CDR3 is TGCGCCAGCAGCCAGGGGGACCGGGACAGGGGGCCAGCTTTCTTT. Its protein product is CASSQGDRDRGPAFF.

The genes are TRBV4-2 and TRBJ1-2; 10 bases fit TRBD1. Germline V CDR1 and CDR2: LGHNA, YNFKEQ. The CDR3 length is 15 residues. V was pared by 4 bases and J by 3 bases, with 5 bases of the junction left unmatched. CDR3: CASSPRQGADYGYTF. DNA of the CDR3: TGTGCCAGCAGCCCCAGACAGGGGGCAGACTATGGCTACACCTTC.

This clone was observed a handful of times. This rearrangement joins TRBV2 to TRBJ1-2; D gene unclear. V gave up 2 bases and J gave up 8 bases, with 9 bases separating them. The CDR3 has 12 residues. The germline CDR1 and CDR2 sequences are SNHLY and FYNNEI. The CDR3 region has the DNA TGTGCCAGCAGTGAATTCGATGGAGGCTACACCTTC. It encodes CASSEFDGGYTF.

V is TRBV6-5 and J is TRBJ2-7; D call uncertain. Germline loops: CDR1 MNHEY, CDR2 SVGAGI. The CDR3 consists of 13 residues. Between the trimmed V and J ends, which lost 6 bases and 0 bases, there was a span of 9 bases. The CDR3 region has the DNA TGTGCCAGCAGAACGACCTACTCCTACGAGCAGTACTTC. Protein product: CASRTTYSYEQYF.

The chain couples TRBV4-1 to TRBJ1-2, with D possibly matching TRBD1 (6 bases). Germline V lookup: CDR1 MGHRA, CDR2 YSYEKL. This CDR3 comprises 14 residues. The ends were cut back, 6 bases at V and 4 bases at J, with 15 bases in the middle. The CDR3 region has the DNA TGCGCCAGCAGATCTTGGACAGCCAGCTATGGCTACACCTTC. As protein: CASRSWTASYGYTF.

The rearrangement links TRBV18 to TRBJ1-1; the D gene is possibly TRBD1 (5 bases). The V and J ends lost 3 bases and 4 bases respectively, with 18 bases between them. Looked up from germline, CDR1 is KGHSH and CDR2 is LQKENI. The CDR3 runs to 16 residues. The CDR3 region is CASSPSDPGASTEAFF. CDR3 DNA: TGTGCCAGCTCACCTTCGGACCCCGGGGCCTCCACTGAAGCTTTCTTT.

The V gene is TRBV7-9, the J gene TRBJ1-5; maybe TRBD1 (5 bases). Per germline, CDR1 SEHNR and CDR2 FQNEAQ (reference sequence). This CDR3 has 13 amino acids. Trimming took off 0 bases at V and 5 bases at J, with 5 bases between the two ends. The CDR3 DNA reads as TGTGCCAGCAGCTTAGCGGGGGATCAGCCCCAGCATTTT. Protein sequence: CASSLAGDQPQHF.

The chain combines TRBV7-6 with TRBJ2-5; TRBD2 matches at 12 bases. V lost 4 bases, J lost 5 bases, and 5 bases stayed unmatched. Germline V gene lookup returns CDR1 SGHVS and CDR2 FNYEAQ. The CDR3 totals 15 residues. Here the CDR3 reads CASSSRLAGVETQYF. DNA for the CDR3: TGTGCCAGCAGCTCTCGACTAGCGGGGGTTGAGACCCAGTACTTC.